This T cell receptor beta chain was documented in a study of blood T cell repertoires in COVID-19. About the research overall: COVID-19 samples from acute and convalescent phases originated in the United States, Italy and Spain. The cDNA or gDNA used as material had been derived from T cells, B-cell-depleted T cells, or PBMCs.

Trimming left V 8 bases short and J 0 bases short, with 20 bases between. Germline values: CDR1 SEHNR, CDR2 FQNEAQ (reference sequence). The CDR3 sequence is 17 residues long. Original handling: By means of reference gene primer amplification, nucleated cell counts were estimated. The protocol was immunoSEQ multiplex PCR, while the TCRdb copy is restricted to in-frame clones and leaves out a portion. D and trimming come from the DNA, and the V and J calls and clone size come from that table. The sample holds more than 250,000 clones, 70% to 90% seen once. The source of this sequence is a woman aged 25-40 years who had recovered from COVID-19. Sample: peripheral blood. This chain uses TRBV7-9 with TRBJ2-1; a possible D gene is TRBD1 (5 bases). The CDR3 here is CASRAWTLPSSYNEQFF. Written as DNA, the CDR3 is TGTGCCAGCCGGGCTTGGACACTCCCCAGCTCCTACAATGAGCAGTTCTTC.